The present T cell receptor (beta chain) was sequenced within a study of CD8+ T cells in alopecia areata. Study-level information: Treated patients swallowed 5 to 10 mg of oral tofacitinib twice daily. Findings of the study overall: For lesional scalp, especially alopecia totalis/universalis, clonality was higher than in normal scalp.

TCR sequencing used cDNA made by reverse transcription of extracted RNA. Profiled with immunoSEQ multiplex PCR; TCRdb holds only in-frame clones, not every one. The sample yields 150,000 or so clones, about 87% seen once. In alopecia areata patients, both lesional scalp punch biopsies and peripheral blood were collected. The CDR3 covers 14 residues. CDR1 MNHEY and CDR2 SMNVEV come from the germline V gene (reference sequence). V was clipped by 3 bases and J by 4 bases; unmatched bases: 5. As concerns this clone: Antigen specificity is unknown.

The clonotype comes from a human donor with alopecia areata. The chain uses TRBV27 and TRBJ2-7, with 8 bases fitting TRBD1. The specimen was CD8+ T cells sorted from blood, collected at week 0. CDR3 DNA sequence: TGTGCCAGCAGTTTCGTGGACAGGGTGTACGAGCAGTACTTC. This codes for CASSFVDRVYEQYF.